The source of this T cell receptor beta chain is a study of T cells in localized non-small cell lung cancer. Study results and caveats: Researchers found a median roughly 50 of the top 100 tumor clones in adjacent lung.

Of note for this clone: Its antigen is unidentified.

Profiled with immunoSEQ multiplex PCR; TCRdb holds only in-frame clones, not every one. Among 48,000 or so clones listed, more than 80% were seen once. Specimen: peripheral blood, collected before any cancer treatment. The origin of this receptor is a male donor aged 60 or over with stage III squamous cell lung carcinoma.

In DNA, the CDR3 is TGTGCCAGCAGCTCACCAGGGGGGACCCAGTACTTC. Its translation is CASSSPGGTQYF. This chain connects TRBV7-7 to TRBJ2-5; 7 bases fit TRBD1. The trim removed 4 bases at V and 7 bases at J, leaving 3 bases unmatched. The germline V gene has CDR1 SSHAT and CDR2 FNYEAQ (reference sequence). The CDR3 loop spans 12 amino acids.